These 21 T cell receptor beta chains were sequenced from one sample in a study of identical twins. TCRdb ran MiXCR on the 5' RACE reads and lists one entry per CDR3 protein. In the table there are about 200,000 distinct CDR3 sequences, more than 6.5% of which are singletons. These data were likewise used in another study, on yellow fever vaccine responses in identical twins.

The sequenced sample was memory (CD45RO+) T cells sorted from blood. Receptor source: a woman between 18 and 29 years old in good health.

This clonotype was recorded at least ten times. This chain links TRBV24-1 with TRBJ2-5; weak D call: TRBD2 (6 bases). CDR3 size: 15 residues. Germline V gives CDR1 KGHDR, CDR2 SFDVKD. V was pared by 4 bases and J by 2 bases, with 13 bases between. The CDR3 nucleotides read TGTGCCACCAGTGACAACGGGCGGGGTCAAGAGACCCAGTACTTC. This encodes CATSDNGRGQETQYF.

In DNA form, the CDR3 reads TGTGCCAGCAGCTTCACGGGACAGACCTACGAGCAGTACTTC. Translated: CASSFTGQTYEQYF. This rearrangement joins TRBV7-9 to TRBJ2-7; TRBD1 aligns across 7 bases. The CDR3 has 14 residues. Trimming at V came to 3 bases and at J to 2 bases, leaving 4 bases not matched to a gene. The germline CDR1 and CDR2 sequences are SEHNR and FQNEAQ (reference sequence).

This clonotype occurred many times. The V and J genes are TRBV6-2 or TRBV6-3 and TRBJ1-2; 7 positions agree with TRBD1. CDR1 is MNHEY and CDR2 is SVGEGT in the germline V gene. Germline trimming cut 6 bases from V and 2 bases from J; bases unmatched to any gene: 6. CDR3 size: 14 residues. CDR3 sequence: CASSLQGLNYGYTF. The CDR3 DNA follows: TGTGCCAGCAGCTTACAGGGGCTAAACTATGGCTACACCTTC.

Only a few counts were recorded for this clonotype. As DNA, the CDR3 is TGTGCCAGCAGTGATGGGCAGGGAGGATACGAGCAGTACTTC. As protein: CASSDGQGGYEQYF. V usage is TRBV2 and J usage is TRBJ2-7; D is perhaps TRBD2 (6 bases). Per the germline V gene, CDR1 is SNHLY and CDR2 is FYNNEI. V lost 3 bases and J 4 bases, leaving 13 bases between the germline ends. This CDR3 region has 14 residues.

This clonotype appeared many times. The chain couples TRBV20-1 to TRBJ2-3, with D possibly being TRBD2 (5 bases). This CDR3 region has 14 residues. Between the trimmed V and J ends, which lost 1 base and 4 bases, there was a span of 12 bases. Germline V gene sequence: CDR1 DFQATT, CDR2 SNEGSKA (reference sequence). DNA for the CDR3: TGCAGTGCTAGAGGCCCGGGGTGGTCAGATACGCAGTATTTT. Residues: CSARGPGWSDTQYF.

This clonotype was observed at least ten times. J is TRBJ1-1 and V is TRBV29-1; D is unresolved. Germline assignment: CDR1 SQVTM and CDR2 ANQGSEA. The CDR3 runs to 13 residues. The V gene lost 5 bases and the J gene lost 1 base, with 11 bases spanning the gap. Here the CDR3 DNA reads TGCAGCGTTTATTCGGGCAGGAACACTGAAGCTTTCTTT. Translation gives CSVYSGRNTEAFF.

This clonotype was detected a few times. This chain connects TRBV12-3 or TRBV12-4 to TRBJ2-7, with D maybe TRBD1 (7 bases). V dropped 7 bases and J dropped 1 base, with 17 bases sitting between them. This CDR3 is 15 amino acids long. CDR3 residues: CASTRGVSGSYEQYF. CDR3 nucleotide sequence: TGTGCCAGCACCAGGGGGGTTTCCGGGTCCTACGAGCAGTACTTC.

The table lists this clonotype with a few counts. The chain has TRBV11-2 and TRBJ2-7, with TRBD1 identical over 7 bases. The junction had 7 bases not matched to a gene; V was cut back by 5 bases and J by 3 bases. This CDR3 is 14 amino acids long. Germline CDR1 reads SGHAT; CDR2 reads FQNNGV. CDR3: CASSPGQQSYEQYF. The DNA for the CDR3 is TGTGCCAGCAGCCCGGGACAGCAAAGCTACGAGCAGTACTTC.

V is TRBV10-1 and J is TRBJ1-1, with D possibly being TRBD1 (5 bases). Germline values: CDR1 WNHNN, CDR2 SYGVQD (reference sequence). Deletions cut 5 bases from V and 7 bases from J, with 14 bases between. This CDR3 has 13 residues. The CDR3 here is CASSQRVGGEAFF. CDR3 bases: TGCGCCAGCAGTCAACGGGTTGGGGGTGAAGCTTTCTTT.

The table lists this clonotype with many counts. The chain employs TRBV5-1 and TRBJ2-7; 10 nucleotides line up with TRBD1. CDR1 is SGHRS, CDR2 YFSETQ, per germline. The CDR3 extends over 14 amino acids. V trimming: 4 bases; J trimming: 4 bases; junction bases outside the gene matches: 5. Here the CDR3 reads CASSHPGQGYEQYF. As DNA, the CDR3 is TGCGCCAGCAGCCACCCGGGACAGGGGTACGAGCAGTACTTC.

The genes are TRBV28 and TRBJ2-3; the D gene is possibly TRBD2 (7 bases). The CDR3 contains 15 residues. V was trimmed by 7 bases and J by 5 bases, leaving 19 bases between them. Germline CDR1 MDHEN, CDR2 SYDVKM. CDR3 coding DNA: TGTGCCAGCACCCTTGGGGGTAGGGGGGGAGATACGCAGTATTTT. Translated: CASTLGGRGGDTQYF.

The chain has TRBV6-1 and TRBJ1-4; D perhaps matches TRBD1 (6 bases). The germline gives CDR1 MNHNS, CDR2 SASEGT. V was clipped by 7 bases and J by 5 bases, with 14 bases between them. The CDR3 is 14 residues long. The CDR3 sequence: CASIKGGQNEKLFF. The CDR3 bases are TGTGCCAGCATCAAGGGGGGCCAGAATGAAAAACTGTTTTTT.

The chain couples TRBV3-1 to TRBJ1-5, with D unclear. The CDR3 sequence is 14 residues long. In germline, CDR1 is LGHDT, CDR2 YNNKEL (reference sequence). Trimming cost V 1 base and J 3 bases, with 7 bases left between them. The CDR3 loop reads CASSQGEYNQPQHF. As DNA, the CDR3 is TGTGCCAGCAGCCAAGGGGAGTACAATCAGCCCCAGCATTTT.

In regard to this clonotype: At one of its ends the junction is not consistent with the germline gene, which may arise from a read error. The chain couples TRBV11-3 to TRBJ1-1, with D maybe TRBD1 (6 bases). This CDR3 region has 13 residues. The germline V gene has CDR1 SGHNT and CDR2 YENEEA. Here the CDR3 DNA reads TGTGCCAACAGCCAGGGGCTGAACACTGAAGCTTTCTTT. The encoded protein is CANSQGLNTEAFF.

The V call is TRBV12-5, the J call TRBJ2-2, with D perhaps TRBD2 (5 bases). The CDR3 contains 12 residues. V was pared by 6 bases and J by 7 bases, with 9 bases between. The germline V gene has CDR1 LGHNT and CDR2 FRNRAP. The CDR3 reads CASGTGVGELFF. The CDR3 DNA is TGTGCTAGTGGCACCGGGGTCGGGGAGCTGTTTTTT. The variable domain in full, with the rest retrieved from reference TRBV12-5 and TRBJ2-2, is DARVTQTPRHKVTEMGQEVTMRCQPILGHNTVFWYRQTMMQGLELLAYFRNRAPLDDSGMPKDRFSAEMPDATLATLKIQPSEPRDSAVYFCASGTGVGELFFGEGSRLTVL.

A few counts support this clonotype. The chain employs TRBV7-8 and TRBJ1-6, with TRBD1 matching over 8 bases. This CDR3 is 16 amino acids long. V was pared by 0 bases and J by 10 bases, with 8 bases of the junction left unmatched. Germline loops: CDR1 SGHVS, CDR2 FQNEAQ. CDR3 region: CASSLAQSGGESPLHF. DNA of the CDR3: TGTGCCAGCAGCTTAGCACAGTCAGGGGGCGAGTCACCCCTCCACTTT. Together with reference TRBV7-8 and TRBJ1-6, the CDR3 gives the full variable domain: GAGVSQSPRYKVAKRGQDVALRCDPISGHVSLFWYQQALGQGPEFLTYFQNEAQLDKSGLPSDRFFAERPEGSVSTLKIQRTQQEDSAVYLCASSLAQSGGESPLHFGNGTRLTVT.

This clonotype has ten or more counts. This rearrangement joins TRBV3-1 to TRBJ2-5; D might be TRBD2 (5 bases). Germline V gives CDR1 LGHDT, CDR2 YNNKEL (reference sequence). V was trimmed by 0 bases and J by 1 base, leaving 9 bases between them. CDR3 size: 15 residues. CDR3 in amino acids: CASSQDGLAQETQYF. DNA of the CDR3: TGTGCCAGCAGCCAAGATGGGCTAGCCCAAGAGACCCAGTACTTC.

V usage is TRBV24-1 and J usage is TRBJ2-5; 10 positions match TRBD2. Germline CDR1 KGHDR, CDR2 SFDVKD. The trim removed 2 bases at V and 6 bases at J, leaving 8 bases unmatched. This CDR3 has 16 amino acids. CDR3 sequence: CATSDSVAGGRKTQYF. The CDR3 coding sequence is TGTGCCACCAGTGATTCAGTAGCGGGAGGTAGGAAGACCCAGTACTTC.

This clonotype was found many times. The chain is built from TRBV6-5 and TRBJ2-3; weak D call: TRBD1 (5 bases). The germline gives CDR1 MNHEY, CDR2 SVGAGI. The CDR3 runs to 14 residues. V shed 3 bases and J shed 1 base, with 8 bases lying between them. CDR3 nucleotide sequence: TGTGCCAGCAGTTATAGGGGTGGCACAGATACGCAGTATTTT. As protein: CASSYRGGTDTQYF.

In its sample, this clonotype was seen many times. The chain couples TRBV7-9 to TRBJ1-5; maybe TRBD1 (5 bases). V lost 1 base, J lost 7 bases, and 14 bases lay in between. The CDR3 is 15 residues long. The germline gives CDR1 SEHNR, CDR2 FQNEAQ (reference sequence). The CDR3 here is CASSLGGEGGQPQHF. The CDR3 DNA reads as TGTGCCAGCAGCTTAGGAGGGGAAGGAGGCCAGCCCCAGCATTTT. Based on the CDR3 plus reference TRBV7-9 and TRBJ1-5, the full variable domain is DTGVSQNPRHKITKRGQNVTFRCDPISEHNRLYWYRQTLGQGPEFLTYFQNEAQLEKSRLLSDRFSAERPKGSFSTLEIQRTEQGDSAMYLCASSLGGEGGQPQHFGDGTRLSIL.

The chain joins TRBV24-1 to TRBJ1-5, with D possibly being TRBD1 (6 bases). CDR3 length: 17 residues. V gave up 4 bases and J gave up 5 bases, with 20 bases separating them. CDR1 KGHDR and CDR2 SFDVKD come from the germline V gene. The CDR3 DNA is TGTGCCACCAGTGAATCCGGGACATCCAGTGAGGATCAGCCCCAGCATTTT. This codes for CATSESGTSSEDQPQHF.